This T cell receptor beta chain was recovered during a study of T cell responses to AZD1222 COVID-19 vaccine. Study-wide results and caveats: When two AZD1222 doses had been given, Spike-specific TCR breadth and depth rose.

Here immunoSEQ multiplex PCR was the method, and the copy in TCRdb shows in-frame clones only, minus some. The repertoire holds roughly 200,000 clones, with around nine tenths as singletons. For this clone: Antigen: not known.

The V and J ends lost 5 bases and 0 bases respectively, with 3 bases between them. CDR3 size: 11 residues. CDR1 and CDR2 from the germline V gene are SGHDT and YYEEEE. The material was peripheral blood, obtained on day 0 of AZD1222 vaccination. The V and J genes are TRBV5-6 and TRBJ2-7; D not certain. This TCR was recovered from an adult in good health. The DNA of the CDR3 is TGTGCCAGCAGTTTCTCCTACGAGCAGTACTTC. This gives the protein CASSFSYEQYF.